This T cell receptor beta chain is from a study of beta chain features in type 1 diabetes. In all sorted populations, purity surpassed 95%. Sequenced material consisted of expressed TCRB transcripts (all of the isolated RNA was reverse transcribed). Sequencing was performed with immunoSEQ multiplex PCR; in TCRdb, only in-frame clones are kept and a portion is missing. The sample contains 400,000 or so clones, 9.6% of which appear only once. General study findings and limits: An over-representation of cells with high TCR expression could result from cDNA sequencing. Within each of all four CD4+ subsets, Type 1 diabetes patients had TCRB CDR3s that were moderately but significantly shorter.

Worth noting for this clone: Its specificity is not known.

The V gene lost 1 base and the J gene lost 8 bases, with 14 bases spanning the gap. The CDR3 is 14 amino acids. Germline V CDR1 and CDR2: SGHTA, FQGNSA. Source material: central memory CD4+ T cells from blood. This TCR derives from a young man with type 1 diabetes. V usage is TRBV7-2 and J usage is TRBJ1-2; D is undetermined. The CDR3 here is CASSLGWAGSGYTF. CDR3 nucleotides: TGTGCCAGCAGCTTAGGGTGGGCGGGGAGCGGCTACACCTTC. The complete variable domain, with remaining parts taken from reference TRBV7-2 and TRBJ1-2, reads GAGVSQSPSNKVTEKGKDVELRCDPISGHTALYWYRQSLGQGLEFLIYFQGNSAPDKSGLPSDRFSAERTGGSVSTLTIQRTQQEDSAVYLCASSLGWAGSGYTFGSGTRLTVV.